Listed below are T cell receptor beta chains from one sample, sequenced in a study of T cells in Graves' hyperthyroidism and ophthalmopathy. TCRdb reprocessed the multiplex PCR reads with MiXCR, giving one entry per CDR3 protein. The sample gives hundreds of thousands of distinct CDR3 sequences, about 14% of which show up once; approximately 12% is in the top ten. Sequencing used blood. The receptors were gathered from a woman in her forties or fifties with Graves' ophthalmopathy. The CDR3 runs from the conserved cysteine through the conserved F or W. A D gene is named only where the DNA matches it firmly. Not every row has a clone size; where given, it reads once, few, many or a size class.

v_call: TRBV24-1
d_call: .
cdr3_length: 13
j_call: TRBJ1-1
clone_size: few
cdr3_nt: TGTGCCGCCAGTTCCTGGGGGGGGACTGAAGCTTTCTTT
cdr3_aa: CAASSWGGTEAFF

v_call: TRBV6-4
d_call: TRBD2
cdr3_length: 15
j_call: TRBJ2-1
clone_size: .
cdr3_nt: TGTGCCAGCAGTGACGGCGGGGGATCCTACAATGAGCAGTTCTTC
cdr3_aa: CASSDGGGSYNEQFF

v_call: TRBV20-1
d_call: .
cdr3_length: 15
j_call: TRBJ2-4
clone_size: many
cdr3_nt: TGCAGTGCACGACAGCCTGACCTAGCCAAAAACATTCAGTACTTC
cdr3_aa: CSARQPDLAKNIQYF

v_call: TRBV7-9
d_call: .
cdr3_length: 16
j_call: TRBJ1-4
clone_size: many
cdr3_nt: TGTGCCAGCAGCTTAGCGACAGGAGCAACTAATGAAAAACTGTTTTTT
cdr3_aa: CASSLATGATNEKLFF

v_call: TRBV6-2/TRBV6-3
d_call: TRBD1
cdr3_length: 16
j_call: TRBJ1-1
clone_size: many
cdr3_nt: TGTGCCAGCAGTTACGCCCCGGACAGGAGGAACACTGAAGCTTTCTTT
cdr3_aa: CASSYAPDRRNTEAFF

v_call: TRBV27
d_call: .
cdr3_length: 17
j_call: TRBJ2-2
clone_size: .
cdr3_nt: TGTGCCAGCCAGCAGGGGGGGGGGGGGGCCGGCACCGGGGAGCTGTTTTTT
cdr3_aa: CASQQGGGGAGTGELFF

v_call: TRBV2
d_call: .
cdr3_length: 13
j_call: TRBJ2-7
clone_size: many
cdr3_nt: TGTGCCAGCAGTTACCGGTCGAGGTACGAGCAGTACTTC
cdr3_aa: CASSYRSRYEQYF

v_call: TRBV30
d_call: TRBD2
cdr3_length: 13
j_call: TRBJ2-1
clone_size: many
cdr3_nt: TGTGCTTCTACTAGCGGGTATAGCCATGAGCAGTTCTTC
cdr3_aa: CASTSGYSHEQFF

v_call: TRBV20-1
d_call: TRBD1
cdr3_length: 13
j_call: TRBJ1-2
clone_size: .
cdr3_nt: TGCAGTGCACGACAGGGGGCCTGGGGTGGCTACACCTTC
cdr3_aa: CSARQGAWGGYTF

v_call: TRBV5-1
d_call: .
cdr3_length: 16
j_call: TRBJ2-5
clone_size: .
cdr3_nt: TGCGCCAGCAGCCGAGTGGGGATCCACGAACAAGAGACCCAGTACTTC
cdr3_aa: CASSRVGIHEQETQYF